The 5 T cell receptor beta chains reported below all come from one sample, sequenced in a study of blood T cell repertoires in COVID-19. The assay was immunoSEQ multiplex PCR, and TCRdb's table has in-frame clones only and misses some. The data show under 130,000 clones, with about 90% seen just once and about 3% held by the top ten. The sequencing input was peripheral blood. Receptors originate from a human donor in a cohort sampled during active COVID-19.

This clone was seen just once. The chain has TRBV2 and TRBJ2-7; possibly TRBD1 for D (5 bases). Trimming cost V 8 bases and J 1 base, with 12 bases left between them. Germline CDR1 is SNHLY and CDR2 is FYNNEI. CDR3 length equals 13 residues. CDR3 amino acids: CASAWAGSYEQYF. For the CDR3, the DNA is TGTGCCAGCGCCTGGGCAGGGTCCTACGAGCAGTACTTC.

The chain carries TRBV11-2 and TRBJ2-1; tentative D call: TRBD1 (6 bases). This CDR3 is built from 14 residues. V was pared by 3 bases and J by 9 bases, with 15 bases between. Germline lookup yields CDR1 SGHAT and CDR2 FQNNGV. CDR3 protein: CASSLAGAEGEQFF. The CDR3 coding sequence is TGTGCCAGCAGCTTGGCAGGGGCCGAGGGTGAGCAGTTCTTC.

This clone was counted only a few times. The chain couples TRBV6-5 to TRBJ1-1; 10 nucleotides line up with TRBD1. Trimming at V came to 6 bases and at J to 8 bases, leaving 6 bases not matched to a gene. Germline V lookup: CDR1 MNHEY, CDR2 SVGAGI. The length of the CDR3 is 13 residues. Written as DNA, the CDR3 is TGTGCCAGCAGAGACGACAGGGGGCGCGAAGCTTTCTTT. This sequence encodes CASRDDRGREAFF.

V is TRBV29-1 and J is TRBJ1-2; 9 nucleotides line up with TRBD1. The J segment lost 6 bases and the V segment lost 6 bases, leaving 17 bases of the junction unmatched. Germline V gene lookup returns CDR1 SQVTM and CDR2 ANQGSEA. The CDR3 is 16 amino acids. The CDR3 reads CSVTTPLGQGRDGYTF. The CDR3 DNA follows: TGCAGCGTCACAACACCCCTTGGACAGGGGAGGGATGGCTACACCTTC. Filled out from reference TRBV29-1 and TRBJ1-2, the complete variable domain reads SAVISQKPSRDICQRGTSLTIQCQVDSQVTMMFWYRQQPGQSLTLIATANQGSEATYESGFVIDKFPISRPNLTFSTLTVSNMSPEDSSIYLCSVTTPLGQGRDGYTFGSGTRLTVV.

The chain has TRBV27 and TRBJ1-2; 10 bases fit TRBD1. The V segment lost 1 base and the J segment 4 bases; nucleotides outside the gene matches: 12. CDR3 length: 18 amino acids. Germline CDR1 reads MNHEY; CDR2 reads SMNVEV (reference sequence). CDR3 nucleotides: TGTGCCAGCAGTTTATTATCAGGGACAGGGGAATCTAGCTATGGCTACACCTTC. Translated, it gives CASSLLSGTGESSYGYTF.